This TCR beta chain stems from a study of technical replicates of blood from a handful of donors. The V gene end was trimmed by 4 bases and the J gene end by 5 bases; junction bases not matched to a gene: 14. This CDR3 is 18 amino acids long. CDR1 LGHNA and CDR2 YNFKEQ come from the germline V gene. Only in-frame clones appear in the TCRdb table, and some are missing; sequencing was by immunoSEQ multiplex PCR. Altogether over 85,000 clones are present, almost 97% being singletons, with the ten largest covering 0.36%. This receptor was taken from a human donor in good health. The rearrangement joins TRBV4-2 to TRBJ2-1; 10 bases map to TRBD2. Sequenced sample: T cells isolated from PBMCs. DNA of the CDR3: TGTGCCAGCAGCCTCCTAGCGGGAGAGCTAACCCCCCACAATGAGCAGTTCTTC. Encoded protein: CASSLLAGELTPHNEQFF.